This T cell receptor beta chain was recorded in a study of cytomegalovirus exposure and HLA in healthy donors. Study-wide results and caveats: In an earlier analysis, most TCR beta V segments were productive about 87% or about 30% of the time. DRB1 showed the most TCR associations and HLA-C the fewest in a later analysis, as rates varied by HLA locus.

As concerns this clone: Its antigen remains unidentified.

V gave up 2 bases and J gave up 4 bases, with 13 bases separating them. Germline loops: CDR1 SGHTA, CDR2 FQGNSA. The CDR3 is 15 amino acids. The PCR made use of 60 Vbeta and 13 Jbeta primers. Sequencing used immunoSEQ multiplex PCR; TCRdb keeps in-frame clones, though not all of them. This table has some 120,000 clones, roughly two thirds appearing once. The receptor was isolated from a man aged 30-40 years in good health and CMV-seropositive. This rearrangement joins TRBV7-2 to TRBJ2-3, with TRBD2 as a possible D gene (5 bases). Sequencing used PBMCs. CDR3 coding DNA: TGTGCCAGCAGCTTAACATCTAGCCGGGCAGATACGCAGTATTTT. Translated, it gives CASSLTSSRADTQYF.